A selection of T cell receptor beta chains follows, all from one sample in a study of cytomegalovirus exposure and HLA in healthy donors. Method: immunoSEQ multiplex PCR; TCRdb's copy keeps in-frame clones and lacks some. This sample has about 180,000 clones; approximately 79% occur once, and the top ten carry 0.69%. The sequenced sample was PBMCs. Receptors originate from a woman aged 40 to 50 in good health and CMV-seronegative. The CDR3 runs from the conserved cysteine through the conserved F or W. D genes are given only for firm matches. Only part of the rows carry a size: once, few, many, or a class if the clone is expanded.

-	-	TRBV5-1	TRBJ2-3	CASSDRVTDTQYF	TGCGCCAGCAGCGACAGAGTTACAGATACGCAGTATTTT
TRBD2	-	TRBV6-5	TRBJ2-7	CASSSIGLAGGREQYF	TGTGCCAGCAGTTCTATTGGACTAGCGGGAGGGAGAGAGCAGTACTTC
TRBD1	-	TRBV27	TRBJ1-1	CASSRYQGTGVLTNTEAFF	TGTGCCAGCAGTCGCTATCAGGGGACAGGGGTTTTGACGAACACTGAAGCTTTCTTT
-	-	TRBV7-9	TRBJ2-7	CASRPPPIDRTTYEQYF	TGTGCCAGCAGACCCCCCCCGATAGACAGGACCACCTACGAGCAGTACTTC
-	-	TRBV7-9	TRBJ1-2	CASSPWPEDDGYTF	TGTGCCAGCAGCCCGTGGCCAGAGGATGATGGCTACACCTTC
TRBD1	-	TRBV7-9	TRBJ1-4	CASSSPGQGNEKLFF	TGTGCCAGCAGCTCCCCGGGACAGGGGAATGAAAAACTGTTTTTT
TRBD1	-	TRBV6-5	TRBJ2-2	CASSYGTGGIGELFF	TGTGCCAGCAGTTACGGGACAGGGGGTATCGGGGAGCTGTTTTTT
TRBD1	-	TRBV27	TRBJ1-5	CASSLQGDGQPQHF	TGTGCCAGCAGTCTACAGGGGGACGGTCAGCCCCAGCATTTT
-	few	TRBV6-1	TRBJ1-2	CASSEGGGLTTSPPSNYGYTF	TGTGCCAGCAGTGAAGGTGGTGGACTTACAACTTCCCCCCCCTCTAACTATGGCTACACCTTC
TRBD2	few	TRBV7-9	TRBJ2-1	CASSPIAGNENNEQFF	TGTGCCAGCAGCCCAATAGCGGGAAACGAGAACAATGAGCAGTTCTTC
TRBD2	-	TRBV14	TRBJ2-3	CASSRPGLVTDTQYF	TGTGCCAGCAGCCGCCCGGGACTAGTAACAGATACGCAGTATTTT
-	-	TRBV7-6	TRBJ1-6	CASSLDQGPLHF	TGTGCCAGCAGCTTAGATCAGGGGCCCCTCCACTTT
TRBD1	few	TRBV4-3	TRBJ2-7	CASSPGTGTYEQYF	TGCGCCAGCAGCCCAGGGACAGGGACCTACGAGCAGTACTTC
-	-	TRBV28	TRBJ2-7	CASSLSSGQSYEQYF	TGTGCCAGCAGTTTATCTTCGGGACAATCTTACGAGCAGTACTTC
-	-	TRBV6-1	TRBJ1-4	CASSDQGRWANEKLFF	TGTGCCAGCAGTGACCAGGGCCGCTGGGCCAATGAAAAACTGTTTTTT
-	-	TRBV9	TRBJ1-2	CASSVELQGAGYGYTF	TGTGCCAGCAGCGTAGAGCTACAGGGTGCAGGCTATGGCTACACCTTC
TRBD1	-	TRBV2	TRBJ1-5	CASTGGTQPQHF	TGTGCCAGCACAGGGGGGACCCAGCCCCAGCATTTT
-	-	TRBV5-6	TRBJ2-3	CASSFIDTQYF	TGTGCCAGCAGCTTTATAGATACGCAGTATTTT
TRBD1	-	TRBV6-1	TRBJ2-2	CASSRQGSNTGELFF	TGTGCCAGCAGTAGACAGGGGTCAAACACCGGGGAGCTGTTTTTT
-	-	TRBV2	TRBJ2-3	CASSDTGRDTQYF	TGTGCCAGCAGTGATACGGGGAGAGATACGCAGTATTTT
TRBD2	-	TRBV5-4	TRBJ2-1	CASSLPSGRARNEQFF	TGTGCCAGCAGCTTGCCTAGCGGGAGGGCCCGCAATGAGCAGTTCTTC
-	-	TRBV4-3	TRBJ2-7	CASSQATGSYEQYF	TGCGCCAGCAGCCAAGCGACTGGCTCCTACGAGCAGTACTTC
TRBD2	once	TRBV19	TRBJ2-1	CASSIEGAGGLNEQFF	TGTGCCAGTAGTATAGAGGGCGCGGGGGGGCTGAATGAGCAGTTCTTC
-	once	TRBV27	TRBJ1-6	CASRASTGIPNSPLHF	TGTGCCAGCAGGGCCAGTACAGGGATCCCTAATTCACCCCTCCACTTT
TRBD1	-	TRBV28	TRBJ1-4	CASSLGALGTVNEKLFF	TGTGCCAGCAGTTTAGGGGCGTTAGGGACAGTTAATGAAAAACTGTTTTTT
-	-	TRBV7-9	TRBJ1-5	CASRDFPNQPQHF	TGTGCCAGCAGGGACTTTCCCAATCAGCCCCAGCATTTT
TRBD1	-	TRBV7-8	TRBJ2-1	CASSPDRVGLRRDNEQFF	TGTGCCAGCAGCCCCGACAGGGTTGGGTTGCGGCGGGACAATGAGCAGTTCTTC
-	-	TRBV5-1	TRBJ2-7	CASSLAFQGLEQYF	TGCGCCAGCAGCTTGGCCTTTCAGGGCCTCGAGCAGTACTTC